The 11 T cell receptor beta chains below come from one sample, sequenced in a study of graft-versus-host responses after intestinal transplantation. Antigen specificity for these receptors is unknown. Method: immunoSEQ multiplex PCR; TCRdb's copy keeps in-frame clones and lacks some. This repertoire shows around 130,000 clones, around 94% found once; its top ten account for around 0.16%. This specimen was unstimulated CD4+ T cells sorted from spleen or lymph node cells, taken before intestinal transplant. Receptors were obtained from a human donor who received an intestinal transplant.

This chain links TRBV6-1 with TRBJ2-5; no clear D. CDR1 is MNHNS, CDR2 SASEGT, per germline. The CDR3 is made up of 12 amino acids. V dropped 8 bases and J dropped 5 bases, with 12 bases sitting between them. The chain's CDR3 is CASPLRLETQYF. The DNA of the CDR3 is TGTGCCAGCCCACTCCGATTGGAGACCCAGTACTTC.

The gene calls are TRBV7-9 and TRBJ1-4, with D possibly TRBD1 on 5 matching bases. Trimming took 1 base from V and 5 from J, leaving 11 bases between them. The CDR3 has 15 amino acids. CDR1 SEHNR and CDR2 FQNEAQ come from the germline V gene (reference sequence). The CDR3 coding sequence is TGTGCCAGCAGCTTAGGGGTGGGGCAGAATGAAAAACTGTTTTTT. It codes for CASSLGVGQNEKLFF. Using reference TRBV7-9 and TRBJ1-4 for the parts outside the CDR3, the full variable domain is DTGVSQNPRHKITKRGQNVTFRCDPISEHNRLYWYRQTLGQGPEFLTYFQNEAQLEKSRLLSDRFSAERPKGSFSTLEIQRTEQGDSAMYLCASSLGVGQNEKLFFGSGTQLSVL.

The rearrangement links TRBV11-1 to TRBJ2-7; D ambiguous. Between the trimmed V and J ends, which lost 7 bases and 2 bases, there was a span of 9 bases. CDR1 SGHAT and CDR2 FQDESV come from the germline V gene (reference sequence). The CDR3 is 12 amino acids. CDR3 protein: CASNGQAYEQYF. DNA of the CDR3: TGTGCCAGCAATGGGCAGGCCTACGAGCAGTACTTC.

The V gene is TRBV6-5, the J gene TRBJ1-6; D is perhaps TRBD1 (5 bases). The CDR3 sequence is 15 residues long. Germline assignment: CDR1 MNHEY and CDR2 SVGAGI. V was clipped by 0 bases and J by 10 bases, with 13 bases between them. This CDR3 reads CASSYSAGKTSPLHF. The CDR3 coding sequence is TGTGCCAGCAGTTACTCAGCAGGGAAAACGTCACCCCTCCACTTT.

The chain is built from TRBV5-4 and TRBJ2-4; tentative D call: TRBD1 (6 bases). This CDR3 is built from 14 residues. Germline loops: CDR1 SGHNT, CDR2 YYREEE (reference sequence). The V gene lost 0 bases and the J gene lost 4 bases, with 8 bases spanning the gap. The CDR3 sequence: CASSLGQAKNIQYF. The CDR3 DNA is TGTGCCAGCAGCTTGGGACAGGCTAAAAACATTCAGTACTTC.

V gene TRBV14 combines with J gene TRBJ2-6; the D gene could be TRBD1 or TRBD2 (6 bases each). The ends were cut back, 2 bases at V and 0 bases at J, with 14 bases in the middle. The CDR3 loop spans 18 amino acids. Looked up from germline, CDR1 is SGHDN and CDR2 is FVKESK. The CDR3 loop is CASSQRFGGPSGANVLTF. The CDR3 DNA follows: TGTGCCAGCAGCCAAAGATTCGGGGGCCCCTCTGGGGCCAACGTCCTGACTTTC.

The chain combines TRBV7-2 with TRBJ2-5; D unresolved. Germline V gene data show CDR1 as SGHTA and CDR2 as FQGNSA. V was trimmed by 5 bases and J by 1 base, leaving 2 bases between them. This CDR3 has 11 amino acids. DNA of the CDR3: TGTGCCAGCAGCGCCCAAGAGACCCAGTACTTC. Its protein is CASSAQETQYF.

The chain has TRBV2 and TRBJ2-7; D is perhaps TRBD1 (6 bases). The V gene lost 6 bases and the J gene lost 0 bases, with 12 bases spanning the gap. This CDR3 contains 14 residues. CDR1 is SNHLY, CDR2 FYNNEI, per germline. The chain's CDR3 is CASRGQTTSYEQYF. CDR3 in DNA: TGTGCCAGCAGAGGACAGACGACCTCCTACGAGCAGTACTTC. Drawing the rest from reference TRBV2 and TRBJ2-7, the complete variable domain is EPEVTQTPSHQVTQMGQEVILRCVPISNHLYFYWYRQILGQKVEFLVSFYNNEISEKSEIFDDQFSVERPDGSNFTLKIRSTKLEDSAMYFCASRGQTTSYEQYFGPGTRLTVT.

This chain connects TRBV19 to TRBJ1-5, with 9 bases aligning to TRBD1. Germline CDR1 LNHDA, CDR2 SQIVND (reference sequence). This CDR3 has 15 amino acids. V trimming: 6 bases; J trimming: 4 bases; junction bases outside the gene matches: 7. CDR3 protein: CASRLWTGENQPQHF. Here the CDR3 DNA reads TGTGCCAGTAGACTTTGGACAGGGGAAAATCAGCCCCAGCATTTT.

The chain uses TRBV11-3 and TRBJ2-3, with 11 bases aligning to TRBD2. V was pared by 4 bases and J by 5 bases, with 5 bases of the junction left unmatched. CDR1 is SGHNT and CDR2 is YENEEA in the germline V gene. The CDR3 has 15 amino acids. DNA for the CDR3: TGTGCCAGCAGCTCATCACTAGCGGGGGTAGATACGCAGTATTTT. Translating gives CASSSSLAGVDTQYF.

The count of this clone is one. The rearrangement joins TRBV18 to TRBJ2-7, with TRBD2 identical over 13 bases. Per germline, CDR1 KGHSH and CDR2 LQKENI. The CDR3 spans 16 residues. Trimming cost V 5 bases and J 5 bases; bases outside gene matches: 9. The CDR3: CASSTNRLAGGHEQYF. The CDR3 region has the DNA TGTGCCAGCTCAACCAACCGACTAGCGGGGGGACACGAGCAGTACTTC.